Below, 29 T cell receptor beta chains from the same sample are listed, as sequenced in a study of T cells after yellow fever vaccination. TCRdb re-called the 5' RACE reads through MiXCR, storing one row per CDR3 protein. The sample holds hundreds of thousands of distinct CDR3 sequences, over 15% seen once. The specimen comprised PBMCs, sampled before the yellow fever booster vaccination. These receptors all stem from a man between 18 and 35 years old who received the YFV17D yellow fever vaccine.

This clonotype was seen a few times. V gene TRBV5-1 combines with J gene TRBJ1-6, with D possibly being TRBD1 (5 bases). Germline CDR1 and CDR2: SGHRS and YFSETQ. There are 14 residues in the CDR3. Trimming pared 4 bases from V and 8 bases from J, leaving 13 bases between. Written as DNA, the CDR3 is TGCGCCAGCAGCGCAACAGGCGAGGATTCACCCCTCCACTTT. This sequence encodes CASSATGEDSPLHF.

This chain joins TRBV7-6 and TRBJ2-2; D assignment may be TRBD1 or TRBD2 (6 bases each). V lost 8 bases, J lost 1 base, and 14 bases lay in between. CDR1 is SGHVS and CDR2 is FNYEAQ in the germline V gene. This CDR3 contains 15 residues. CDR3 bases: TGTGCCAGCGGACGGGGGCCGATGAACACCGGGGAGCTGTTTTTT. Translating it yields CASGRGPMNTGELFF.

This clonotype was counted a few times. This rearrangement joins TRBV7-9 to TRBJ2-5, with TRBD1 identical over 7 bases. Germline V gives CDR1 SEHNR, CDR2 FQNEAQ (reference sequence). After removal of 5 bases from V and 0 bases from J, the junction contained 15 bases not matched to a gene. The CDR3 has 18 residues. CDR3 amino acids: CASSPSPPRDSYQETQYF. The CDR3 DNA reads TGTGCCAGCAGCCCGTCCCCACCCCGGGACAGTTACCAAGAGACCCAGTACTTC.

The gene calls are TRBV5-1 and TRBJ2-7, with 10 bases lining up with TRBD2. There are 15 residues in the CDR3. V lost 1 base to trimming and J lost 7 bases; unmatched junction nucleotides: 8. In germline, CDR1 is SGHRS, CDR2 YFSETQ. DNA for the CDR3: TGCGCCAGCAGCTTGATCCTAGCGGGGGTTCGGGAGCAGTACTTC. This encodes CASSLILAGVREQYF.

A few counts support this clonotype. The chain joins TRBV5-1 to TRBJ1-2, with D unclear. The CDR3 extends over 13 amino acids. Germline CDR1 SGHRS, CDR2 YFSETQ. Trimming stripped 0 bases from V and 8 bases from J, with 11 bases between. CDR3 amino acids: CASSLAPYAGYTF. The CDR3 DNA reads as TGCGCCAGCAGCTTGGCCCCGTATGCGGGCTACACCTTC.

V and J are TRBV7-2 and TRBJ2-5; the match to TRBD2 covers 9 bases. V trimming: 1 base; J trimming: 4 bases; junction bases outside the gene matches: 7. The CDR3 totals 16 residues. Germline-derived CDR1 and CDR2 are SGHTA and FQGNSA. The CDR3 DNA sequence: TGTGCCAGCAGCTTAGTAGCGGGGGAATTAGGAGAGACCCAGTACTTC. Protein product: CASSLVAGELGETQYF.

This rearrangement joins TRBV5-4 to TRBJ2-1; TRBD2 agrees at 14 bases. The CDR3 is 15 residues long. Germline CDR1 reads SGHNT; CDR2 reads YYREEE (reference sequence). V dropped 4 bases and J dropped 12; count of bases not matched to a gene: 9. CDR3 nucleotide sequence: TGTGCCAGCAGCCGGCCGGGACTAGCGGGGGTTGGGCAGTTCTTC. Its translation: CASSRPGLAGVGQFF.

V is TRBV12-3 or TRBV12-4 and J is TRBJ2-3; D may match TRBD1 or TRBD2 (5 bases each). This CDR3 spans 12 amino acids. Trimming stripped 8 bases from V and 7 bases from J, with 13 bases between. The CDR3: CASGGPTHTQYF. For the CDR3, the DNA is TGTGCCAGCGGGGGACCCACGCATACGCAGTATTTT.

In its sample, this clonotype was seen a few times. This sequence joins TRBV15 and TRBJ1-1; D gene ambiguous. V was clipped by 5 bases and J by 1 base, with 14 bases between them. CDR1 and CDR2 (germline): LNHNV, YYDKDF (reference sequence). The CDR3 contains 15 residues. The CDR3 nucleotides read TGTGCCACCAGCGTAAACGGGGAAGCGAACACTGAAGCTTTCTTT. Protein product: CATSVNGEANTEAFF.

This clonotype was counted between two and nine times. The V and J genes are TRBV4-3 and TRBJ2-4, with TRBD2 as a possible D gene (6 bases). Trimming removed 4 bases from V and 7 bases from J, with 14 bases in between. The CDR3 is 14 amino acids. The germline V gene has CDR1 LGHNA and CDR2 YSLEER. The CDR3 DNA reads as TGCGCCAGCAGCCCGGGACTTGTTCCGAACATTCAGTACTTC. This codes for CASSPGLVPNIQYF.

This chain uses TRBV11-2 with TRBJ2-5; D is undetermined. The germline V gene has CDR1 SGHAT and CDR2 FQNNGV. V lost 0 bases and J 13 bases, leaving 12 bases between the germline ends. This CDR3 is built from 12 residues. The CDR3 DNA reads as TGTGCCAGCAGCTTAGATTACGGCTCGTTGTACTTC. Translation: CASSLDYGSLYF.

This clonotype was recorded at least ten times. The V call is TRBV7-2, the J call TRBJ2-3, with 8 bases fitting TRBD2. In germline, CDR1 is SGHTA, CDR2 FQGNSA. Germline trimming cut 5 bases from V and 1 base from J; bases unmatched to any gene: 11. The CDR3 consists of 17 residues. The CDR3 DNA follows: TGTGCCAGCAGCCCGAAGACTAGCGCATGGGGCACAGATACGCAGTATTTT. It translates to CASSPKTSAWGTDTQYF.

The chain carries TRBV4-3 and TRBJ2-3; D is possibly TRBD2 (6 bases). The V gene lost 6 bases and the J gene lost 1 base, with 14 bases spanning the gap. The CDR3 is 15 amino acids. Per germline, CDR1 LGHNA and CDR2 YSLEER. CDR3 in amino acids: CASRRSWGGTDTQYF. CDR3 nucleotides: TGCGCCAGCAGACGTAGTTGGGGGGGCACAGATACGCAGTATTTT.

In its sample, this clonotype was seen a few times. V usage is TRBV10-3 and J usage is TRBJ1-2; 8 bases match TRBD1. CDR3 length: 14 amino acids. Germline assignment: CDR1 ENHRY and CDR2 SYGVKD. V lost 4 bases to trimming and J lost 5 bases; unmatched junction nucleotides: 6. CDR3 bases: TGTGCCATCAGTGGGGGGACAGGACAATATGGCTACACCTTC. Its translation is CAISGGTGQYGYTF.

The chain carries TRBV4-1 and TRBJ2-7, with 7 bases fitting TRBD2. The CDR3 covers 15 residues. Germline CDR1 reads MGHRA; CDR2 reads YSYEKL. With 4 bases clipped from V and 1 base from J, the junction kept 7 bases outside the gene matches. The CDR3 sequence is CASSRAGGGSYEQYF. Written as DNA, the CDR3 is TGCGCCAGCAGCCGGGCGGGCGGGGGTTCCTACGAGCAGTACTTC.

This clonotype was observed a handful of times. As DNA, the CDR3 is TGTGCCTGGAGCCAGGGTAAAAACATTCAGTACTTC. Amino acid sequence: CAWSQGKNIQYF. The V call is TRBV30, the J call TRBJ2-4; D may be TRBD1 (5 bases). This CDR3 spans 12 amino acids. CDR1 is GTSNPN, CDR2 SVGIG, per germline (reference sequence). Trimming cost V 3 bases and J 4 bases, with 7 bases left between them.

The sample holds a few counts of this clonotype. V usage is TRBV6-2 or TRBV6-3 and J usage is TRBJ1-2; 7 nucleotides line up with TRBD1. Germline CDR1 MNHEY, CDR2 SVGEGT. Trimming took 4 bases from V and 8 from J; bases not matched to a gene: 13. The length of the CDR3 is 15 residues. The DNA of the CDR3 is TGTGCCAGCAGTTCTCGACAGGGTCCTTTCGGCGGCTACACCTTC. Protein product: CASSSRQGPFGGYTF.

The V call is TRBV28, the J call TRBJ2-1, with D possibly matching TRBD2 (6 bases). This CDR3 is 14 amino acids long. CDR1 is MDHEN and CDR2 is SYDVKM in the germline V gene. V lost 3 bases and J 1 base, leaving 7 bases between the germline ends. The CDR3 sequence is CASSLGLSYNEQFF. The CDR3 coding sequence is TGTGCCAGCAGTTTGGGACTTTCCTACAATGAGCAGTTCTTC.

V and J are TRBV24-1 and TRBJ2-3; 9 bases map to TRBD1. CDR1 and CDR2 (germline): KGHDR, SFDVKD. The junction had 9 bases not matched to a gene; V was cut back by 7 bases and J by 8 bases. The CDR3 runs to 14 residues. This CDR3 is CATRGPGQGGTQYF. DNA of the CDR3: TGTGCCACCAGAGGGCCGGGACAGGGAGGTACGCAGTATTTT.

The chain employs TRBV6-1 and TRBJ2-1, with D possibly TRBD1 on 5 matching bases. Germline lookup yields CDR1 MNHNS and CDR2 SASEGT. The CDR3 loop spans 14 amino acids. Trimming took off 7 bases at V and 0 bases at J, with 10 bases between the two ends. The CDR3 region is CASTGQASYNEQFF. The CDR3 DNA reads TGTGCCAGCACAGGGCAGGCCTCCTACAATGAGCAGTTCTTC.

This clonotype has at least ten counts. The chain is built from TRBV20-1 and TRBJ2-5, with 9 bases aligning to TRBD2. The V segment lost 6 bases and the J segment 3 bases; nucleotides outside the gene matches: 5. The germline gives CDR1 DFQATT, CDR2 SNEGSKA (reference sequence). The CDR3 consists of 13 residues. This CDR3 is CSAVIAGEETQYF. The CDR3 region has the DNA TGCAGTGCCGTAATAGCGGGGGAAGAGACCCAGTACTTC.

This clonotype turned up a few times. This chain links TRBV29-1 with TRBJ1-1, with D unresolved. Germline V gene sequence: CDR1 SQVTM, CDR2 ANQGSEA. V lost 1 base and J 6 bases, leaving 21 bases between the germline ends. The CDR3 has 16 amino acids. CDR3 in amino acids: CSVEGVDAKSGAEAFF. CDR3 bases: TGCAGCGTTGAAGGTGTGGACGCTAAATCTGGCGCTGAAGCTTTCTTT.

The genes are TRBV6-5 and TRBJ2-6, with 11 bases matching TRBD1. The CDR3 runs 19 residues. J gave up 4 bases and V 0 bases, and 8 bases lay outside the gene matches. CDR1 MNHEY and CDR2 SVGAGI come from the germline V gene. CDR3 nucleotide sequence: TGTGCCAGCAGTTACTCGGCGGACAGGGGGCTCGCCGGGGCCAACGTCCTGACTTTC. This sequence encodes CASSYSADRGLAGANVLTF.

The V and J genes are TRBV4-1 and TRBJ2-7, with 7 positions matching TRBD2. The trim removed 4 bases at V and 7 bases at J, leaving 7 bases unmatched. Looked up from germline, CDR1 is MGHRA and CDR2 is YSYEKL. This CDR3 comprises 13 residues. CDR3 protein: CASSLGGGREQYF. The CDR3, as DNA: TGCGCCAGCAGCCTTGGCGGGGGAAGGGAGCAGTACTTC.

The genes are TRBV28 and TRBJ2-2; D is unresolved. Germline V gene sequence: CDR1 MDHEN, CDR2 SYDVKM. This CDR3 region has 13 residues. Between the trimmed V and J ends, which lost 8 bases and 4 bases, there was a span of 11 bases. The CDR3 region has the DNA TGTGCCAGCTTGTGGAGCTCCACCGGGGAGCTGTTTTTT. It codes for CASLWSSTGELFF.

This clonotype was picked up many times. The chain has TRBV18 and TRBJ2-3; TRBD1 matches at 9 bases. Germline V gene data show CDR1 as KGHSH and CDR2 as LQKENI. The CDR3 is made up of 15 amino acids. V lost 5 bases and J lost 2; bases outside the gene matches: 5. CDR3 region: CASSAGTGYTDTQYF. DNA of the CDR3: TGTGCCAGCTCAGCCGGGACAGGGTACACAGATACGCAGTATTTT.

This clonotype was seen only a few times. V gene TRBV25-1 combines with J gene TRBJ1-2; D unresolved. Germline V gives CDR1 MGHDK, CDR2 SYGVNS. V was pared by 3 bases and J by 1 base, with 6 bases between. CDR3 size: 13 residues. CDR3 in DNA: TGTGCCAGCAGTGAGCCCAATAACTATGGCTACACCTTC. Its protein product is CASSEPNNYGYTF.

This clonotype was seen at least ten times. The CDR3, as DNA: TGTGCCAGCAGTCCCACAGGGGGCGGCGAGCAGTACTTC. It codes for CASSPTGGGEQYF. The V gene is TRBV12-3 or TRBV12-4, the J gene TRBJ2-7, with 9 bases lining up with TRBD1. CDR3 length equals 13 residues. The trim removed 5 bases at V and 6 bases at J, leaving 5 bases unmatched.

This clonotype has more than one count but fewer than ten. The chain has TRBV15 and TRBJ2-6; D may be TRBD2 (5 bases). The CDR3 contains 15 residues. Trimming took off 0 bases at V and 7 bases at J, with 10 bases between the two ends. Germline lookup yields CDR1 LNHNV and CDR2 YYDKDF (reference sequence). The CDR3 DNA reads TGTGCCACCAGCAGAGATGTCGGGGTTGCCAACGTCCTGACTTTC. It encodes CATSRDVGVANVLTF.